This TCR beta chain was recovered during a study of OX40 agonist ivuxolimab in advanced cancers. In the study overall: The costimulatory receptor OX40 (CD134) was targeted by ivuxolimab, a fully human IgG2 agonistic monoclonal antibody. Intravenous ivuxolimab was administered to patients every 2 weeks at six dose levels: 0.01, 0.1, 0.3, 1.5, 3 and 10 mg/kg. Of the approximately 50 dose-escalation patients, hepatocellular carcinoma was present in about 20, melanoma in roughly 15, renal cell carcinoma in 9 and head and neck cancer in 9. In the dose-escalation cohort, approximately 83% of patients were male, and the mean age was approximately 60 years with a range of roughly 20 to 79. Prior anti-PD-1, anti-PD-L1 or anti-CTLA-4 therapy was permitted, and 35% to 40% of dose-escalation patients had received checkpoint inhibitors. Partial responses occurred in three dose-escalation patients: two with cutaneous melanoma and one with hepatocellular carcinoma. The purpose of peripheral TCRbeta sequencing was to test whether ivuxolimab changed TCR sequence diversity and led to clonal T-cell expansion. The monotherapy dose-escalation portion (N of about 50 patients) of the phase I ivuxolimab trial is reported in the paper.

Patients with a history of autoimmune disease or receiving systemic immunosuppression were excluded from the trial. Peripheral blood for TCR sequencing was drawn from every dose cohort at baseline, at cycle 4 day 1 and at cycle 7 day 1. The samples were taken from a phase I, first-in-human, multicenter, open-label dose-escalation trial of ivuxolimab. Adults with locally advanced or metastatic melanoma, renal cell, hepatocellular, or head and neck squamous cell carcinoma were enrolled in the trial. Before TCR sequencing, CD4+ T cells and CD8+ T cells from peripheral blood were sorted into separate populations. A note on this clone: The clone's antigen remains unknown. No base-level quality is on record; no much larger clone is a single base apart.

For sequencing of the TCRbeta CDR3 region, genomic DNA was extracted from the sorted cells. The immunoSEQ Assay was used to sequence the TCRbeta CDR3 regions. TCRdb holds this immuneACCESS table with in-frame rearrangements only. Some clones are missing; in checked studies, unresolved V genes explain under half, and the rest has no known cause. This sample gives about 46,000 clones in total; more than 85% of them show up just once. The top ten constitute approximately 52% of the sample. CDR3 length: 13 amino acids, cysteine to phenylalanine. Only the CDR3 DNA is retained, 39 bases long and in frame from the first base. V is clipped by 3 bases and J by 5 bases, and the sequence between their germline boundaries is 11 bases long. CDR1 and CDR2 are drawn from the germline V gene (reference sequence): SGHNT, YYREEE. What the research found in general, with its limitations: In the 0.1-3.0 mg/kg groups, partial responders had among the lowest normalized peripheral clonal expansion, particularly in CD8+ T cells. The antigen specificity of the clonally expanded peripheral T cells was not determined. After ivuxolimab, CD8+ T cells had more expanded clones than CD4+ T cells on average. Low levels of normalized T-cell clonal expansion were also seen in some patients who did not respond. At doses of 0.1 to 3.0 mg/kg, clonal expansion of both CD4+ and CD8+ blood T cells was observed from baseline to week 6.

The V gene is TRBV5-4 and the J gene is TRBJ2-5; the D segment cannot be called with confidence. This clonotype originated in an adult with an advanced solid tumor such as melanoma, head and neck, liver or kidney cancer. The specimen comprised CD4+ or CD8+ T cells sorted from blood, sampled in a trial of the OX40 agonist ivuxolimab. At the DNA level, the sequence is TGTGCCAGCAGCTCGGGCCTAGAGGAGACCCAGTACTTC. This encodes CASSSGLEETQYF.